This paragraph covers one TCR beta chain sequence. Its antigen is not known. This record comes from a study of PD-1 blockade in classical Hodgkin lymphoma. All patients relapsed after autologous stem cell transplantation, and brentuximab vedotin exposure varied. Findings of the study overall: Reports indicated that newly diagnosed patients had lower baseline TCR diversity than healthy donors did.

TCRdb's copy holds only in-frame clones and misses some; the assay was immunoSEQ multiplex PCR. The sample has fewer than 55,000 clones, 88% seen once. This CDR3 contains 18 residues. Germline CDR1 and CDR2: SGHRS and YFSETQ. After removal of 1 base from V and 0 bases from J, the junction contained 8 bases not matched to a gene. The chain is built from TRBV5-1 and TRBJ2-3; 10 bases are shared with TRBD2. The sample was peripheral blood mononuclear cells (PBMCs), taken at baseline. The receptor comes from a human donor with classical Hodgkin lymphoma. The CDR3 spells CASSLMASGRTSTDTQYF. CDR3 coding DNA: TGCGCCAGCAGCTTGATGGCTAGCGGGAGAACTAGCACAGATACGCAGTATTTT.